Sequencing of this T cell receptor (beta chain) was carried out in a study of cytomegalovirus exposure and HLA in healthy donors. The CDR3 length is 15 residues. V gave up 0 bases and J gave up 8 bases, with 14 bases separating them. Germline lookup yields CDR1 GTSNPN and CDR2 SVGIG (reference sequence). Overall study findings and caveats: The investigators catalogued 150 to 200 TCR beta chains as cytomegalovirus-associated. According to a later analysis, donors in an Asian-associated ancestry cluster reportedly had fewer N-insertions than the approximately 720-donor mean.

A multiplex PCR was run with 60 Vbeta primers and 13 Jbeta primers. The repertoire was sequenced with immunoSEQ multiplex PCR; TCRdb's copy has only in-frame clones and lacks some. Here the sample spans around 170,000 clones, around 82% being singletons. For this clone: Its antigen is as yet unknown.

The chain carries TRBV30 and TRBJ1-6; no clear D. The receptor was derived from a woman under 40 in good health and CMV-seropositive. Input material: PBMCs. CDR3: CAWSVFDARDSPLHF. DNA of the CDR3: TGTGCCTGGAGTGTCTTCGACGCCCGGGATTCACCCCTCCACTTT.